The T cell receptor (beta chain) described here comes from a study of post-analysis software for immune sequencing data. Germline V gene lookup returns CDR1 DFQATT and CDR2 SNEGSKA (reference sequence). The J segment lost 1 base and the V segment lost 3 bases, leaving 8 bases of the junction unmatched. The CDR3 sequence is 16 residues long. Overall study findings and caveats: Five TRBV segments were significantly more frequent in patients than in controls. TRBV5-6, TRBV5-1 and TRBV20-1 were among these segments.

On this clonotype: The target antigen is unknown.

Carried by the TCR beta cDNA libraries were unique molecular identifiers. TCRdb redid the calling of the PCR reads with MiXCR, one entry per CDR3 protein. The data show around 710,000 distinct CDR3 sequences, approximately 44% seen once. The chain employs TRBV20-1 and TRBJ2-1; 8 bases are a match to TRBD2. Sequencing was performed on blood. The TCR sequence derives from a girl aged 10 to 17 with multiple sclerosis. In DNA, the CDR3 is TGCAGTGCTAGGAAGCGGGAGTTGAATTCCTACAATGAGCAGTTCTTC. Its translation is CSARKRELNSYNEQFF.